This T cell receptor beta chain originates from a study of T cell repertoires in cytomegalovirus infection. Germline V lookup: CDR1 SGHVS, CDR2 FNYEAQ. Trimming removed 5 bases from V and 5 bases from J; junction bases left unmatched: 12. The CDR3 is 16 residues long. TCRdb used MiXCR to reprocess the reads, holding one entry per CDR3 protein. The sample yields 700,000 to 850,000 distinct CDR3 sequences, around a third seen once. This clonotype was observed a handful of times. No antigen is known for it. Study observations and caveats: Summed frequency of shared TCR beta families picked out CMV carriers who also had the relevant HLA.

V usage is TRBV7-6 and J usage is TRBJ2-1, with TRBD2 identical over 7 bases. The sample consisted of cultured CD8+ T cells from PBMCs, taken from culture after CMV antigen stimulation. This sequence originates from a human donor in good health (CMV status not recorded). Some clones in this sample may be carry-over from other donors' samples. The CDR3 is CASSPYRMGRDNEQFF. Here the CDR3 DNA reads TGTGCCAGCAGCCCATACCGGATGGGGAGGGACAATGAGCAGTTCTTC. The entire variable domain, with the rest obtained from reference TRBV7-6 and TRBJ2-1, is as follows: GAGVSQSPRYKVTKRGQDVALRCDPISGHVSLYWYRQALGQGPEFLTYFNYEAQQDKSGLPNDRFSAERPEGSISTLTIQRTEQRDSAMYRCASSPYRMGRDNEQFFGPGTRLTVL.